This T cell receptor (beta chain) was recovered during a study of cytomegalovirus exposure and HLA in healthy donors. Study conclusions and caveats: Across donors, sequencing depth was assumed by presence/absence analyses to be roughly uniform. Apart from CMV serostatus, no immune exposure information was available. In a later analysis, about 17,000 TCR beta sequences were associated with HLA alleles at 0.05 false discovery rate.

Likely unrecorded immune exposures existed in these nominally healthy donors. PCR was performed using 60 Vbeta and 13 Jbeta primers. Clones were read by immunoSEQ multiplex PCR, and TCRdb kept only the in-frame ones, dropping some. The sample has fewer than 200,000 clones; 65% to 70% are singletons. Trimming took off 9 bases at V and 2 bases at J, with 8 bases between the two ends. CDR1 is SGHTA, CDR2 FQGNSA, per germline. The CDR3 consists of 11 residues. Remarks on this clone: Its antigen is currently unknown.

This TCR was sampled from a woman between 18 and 29 years old in good health and CMV-seropositive. The rearrangement uses TRBV7-2 and TRBJ2-7, with D possibly being TRBD1 (5 bases). Sequencing was done on a sample of PBMCs. The DNA for the CDR3 is TGTGCCAGTCGACAGACCTACGAGCAGTACTTC. Encoded protein: CASRQTYEQYF.